The 29 T cell receptor beta chains in this list originate from one sample, sequenced in a study of T cell responses to AZD1222 COVID-19 vaccine (dated by TCRdb to about 2021). Receptor amplification or capture employed the immunoSEQ multiplex PCR assay. The clones in this table, taken by TCRdb from immuneACCESS, are in-frame only. Not every clone is retained; where verified, under half of the shortfall comes from an unresolved V gene, and the cause of the rest is unknown. The sample table holds about 25,000 clones, of which 86% were seen once. About 8% of the sample is held by the ten biggest clonotypes. In light of the paper, this sample's time point label describes: about 28 days (+/-7) after the second vaccine dose. Source: peripheral blood, taken 28 days after the second AZD1222 dose. The receptors shown here come from an adult who received the AZD1222 COVID-19 vaccine.

The V gene is TRBV19, the J gene TRBJ2-1, with 7 bases fitting TRBD2. The CDR3 contains 14 residues. The germline V gene encodes CDR1 LNHDA and CDR2 SQIVND (reference sequence). V trimming: 7 bases; J trimming: 4 bases; junction bases outside the gene matches: 7. The CDR3 DNA is TGTGCCAGTACTGACTGGGGGGGATACAATGAGCAGTTCTTC. Its protein product is CASTDWGGYNEQFF.

This sequence joins TRBV4-1 and TRBJ2-2; maybe TRBD2 (5 bases). With 6 bases removed from V and 8 bases from J, the gap between germline ends came to 13 bases. In germline, CDR1 is MGHRA, CDR2 YSYEKL. This CDR3 region has 13 residues. The CDR3 is CASSGLTMGELFF. CDR3 DNA: TGCGCCAGCAGTGGACTCACGATGGGGGAGCTGTTTTTT.

The chain combines TRBV18 with TRBJ2-2; 11 bases fit TRBD2. With 3 bases clipped from V and 2 bases from J, the junction kept 11 bases outside the gene matches. CDR3 length equals 19 residues. Germline V CDR1 and CDR2: KGHSH, LQKENI. CDR3 protein: CASSPNLAGGPLNTGELFF. DNA of the CDR3: TGTGCCAGCTCACCCAACCTAGCGGGGGGCCCTCTTAACACCGGGGAGCTGTTTTTT.

This chain uses TRBV19 with TRBJ1-1; D perhaps matches TRBD1 (6 bases). CDR1 and CDR2 from the germline V gene are LNHDA and SQIVND (reference sequence). V dropped 3 bases and J dropped 4 bases, with 15 bases sitting between them. This CDR3 spans 15 amino acids. The CDR3 DNA sequence: TGTGCCAGTAGTATCATCAGGGGAGTTAGCACTGAAGCTTTCTTT. Translation gives CASSIIRGVSTEAFF.

J is TRBJ2-7 and V is TRBV6-4; 9 bases align to TRBD1. Germline V gene sequence: CDR1 MRHNA, CDR2 SNTAGT. V shed 6 bases, J shed 6 bases, and the junction held 6 bases outside the gene matches. This CDR3 is 13 amino acids long. The CDR3 sequence: CASRGQGLSEQYF. DNA for the CDR3: TGTGCCAGCAGGGGACAGGGTTTGAGCGAGCAGTACTTC.

J is TRBJ2-6 and V is TRBV19; D remains unclear. Germline V gives CDR1 LNHDA, CDR2 SQIVND (reference sequence). This CDR3 has 13 amino acids. The V gene lost 7 bases and the J gene lost 0 bases, with 4 bases spanning the gap. For the CDR3, the DNA is TGTGCCAGTACCACCTCTGGGGCCAACGTCCTGACTTTC. Encoded protein: CASTTSGANVLTF.

The CDR3 DNA sequence: TGTGCCAGCAGCTTATCCAGGGTTGAAGAGACCCAGTACTTC. Encoded protein: CASSLSRVEETQYF. The genes are TRBV7-2 and TRBJ2-5, with D perhaps TRBD1 (5 bases). CDR3 size: 14 residues. Germline assignment: CDR1 SGHTA and CDR2 FQGNSA. Trimming pared 2 bases from V and 3 bases from J, leaving 10 bases between.

The chain employs TRBV24-1 and TRBJ1-1; 8 nucleotides match TRBD1. Germline CDR1 reads KGHDR; CDR2 reads SFDVKD. V shed 1 base and J 5 bases; nucleotides not matched to a gene: 8. The CDR3 is 16 residues long. CDR3 in DNA: TGTGCCACCAGTGATTTTGGGACAGGCTCTGGTACTGAAGCTTTCTTT. Amino acids: CATSDFGTGSGTEAFF.

This chain links TRBV3-1 (or the pseudogene TRBV3-2) with TRBJ2-1, with D perhaps matching TRBD1 or TRBD2 (6 bases each). The CDR3 is 15 amino acids. Germline assignment: CDR1 LGHDT and CDR2 YNNKEL (reference sequence). V lost 0 bases to trimming and J lost 2 bases, with 8 bases between them. CDR3 coding DNA: TGTGCCAGCAGCCAAGACGGGGGCGCCTACAATGAGCAGTTCTTC. This encodes CASSQDGGAYNEQFF.

This clone came up once. This chain connects TRBV11-2 to TRBJ1-1; maybe TRBD1 (6 bases). Per the germline V gene, CDR1 is SGHAT and CDR2 is FQNNGV. CDR3 size: 14 residues. V was pared by 3 bases and J by 6 bases, with 14 bases between. CDR3 in amino acids: CASSFEGGGAEAFF. CDR3 sequence (DNA): TGTGCCAGCAGCTTCGAGGGAGGGGGGGCTGAAGCTTTCTTT.

A few counts support this clone. V and J are TRBV10-3 and TRBJ1-4, with TRBD1 matching 10 bases. CDR1 and CDR2 from the germline V gene are ENHRY and SYGVKD. This CDR3 contains 11 residues. J was trimmed by 15 bases and V by 4 bases; bases with no gene match: 2. As DNA, the CDR3 is TGTGCCATCAGTGGGGACAGGGGAATGTTTTTT. This encodes CAISGDRGMFF.

The CDR3 reads CASSLKWWTGQYF. The CDR3 DNA follows: TGTGCCAGCAGTTTAAAGTGGTGGACAGGGCAGTACTTC. V and J are TRBV12-3 or TRBV12-4 and TRBJ2-7; 7 nucleotides line up with TRBD1. The J segment lost 9 bases and the V segment lost 2 bases, leaving 7 bases of the junction unmatched. This CDR3 is 13 amino acids long.

The chain links TRBV5-1 to TRBJ1-2; TRBD1 matches 8 bases. CDR1 SGHRS and CDR2 YFSETQ come from the germline V gene. The CDR3 is 15 residues long. With 1 base clipped from V and 8 bases from J, the junction kept 10 bases outside the gene matches. The CDR3 bases are TGCGCCAGCAGCTTGACCGAAGGACAGGGTGGCGGCTACACCTTC. It specifies CASSLTEGQGGGYTF.

The V and J genes are TRBV29-1 and TRBJ1-3; D gene unclear. Germline V gene lookup returns CDR1 SQVTM and CDR2 ANQGSEA. With 4 bases removed from V and 0 bases from J, the gap between germline ends came to 4 bases. The CDR3 contains 12 residues. CDR3 amino acids: CSVATSGNTIYF. CDR3 DNA: TGCAGCGTTGCCACCTCTGGAAACACCATATATTTT.

The chain links TRBV28 to TRBJ1-2, with 9 nucleotides matching TRBD1. Unmatched junction bases numbered 9, after V lost 1 base and J lost 6 bases. There are 16 residues in the CDR3. Germline loops: CDR1 MDHEN, CDR2 SYDVKM. CDR3 bases: TGTGCCAGCAGTTTATCTCAAATCGGGACAGGGAATGGCTACACCTTC. Its translation is CASSLSQIGTGNGYTF.

This chain links TRBV28 with TRBJ1-3; D perhaps matches TRBD1 (6 bases). CDR3 size: 11 residues. Germline V gene data show CDR1 as MDHEN and CDR2 as SYDVKM. V lost 8 bases and J lost 8, with 10 bases in between. The CDR3 region is CASYTGHTIYF. The CDR3, as DNA: TGTGCCAGCTATACAGGGCACACCATATATTTT.

The chain joins TRBV5-6 to TRBJ2-7; 11 nucleotides agree with TRBD2. The CDR3 covers 16 residues. Germline values: CDR1 SGHDT, CDR2 YYEEEE. The V segment lost 4 bases and the J segment 0 bases; nucleotides outside the gene matches: 6. CDR3 nucleotide sequence: TGTGCCAGCAGCCCGCCGGGACTAGCGGTCTCCTACGAGCAGTACTTC. This encodes CASSPPGLAVSYEQYF.

The J gene is TRBJ2-1, the V gene TRBV27; TRBD2 matches 8 bases. The germline CDR1 and CDR2 sequences are MNHEY and SMNVEV (reference sequence). The CDR3 is 15 amino acids. V shed 4 bases and J 3 bases; nucleotides not matched to a gene: 5. The CDR3 protein is CASSSQAGVYNEQFF. The CDR3 nucleotides are TGTGCCAGCAGTTCGCAAGCGGGAGTCTACAATGAGCAGTTCTTC.

The chain links TRBV7-2 to TRBJ1-6; no clear D gene. V shed 2 bases and J shed 7 bases, with 6 bases lying between them. Germline values: CDR1 SGHTA, CDR2 FQGNSA. The CDR3 has 13 amino acids. The CDR3 DNA sequence: TGTGCCAGCAGCTTACAGGCAAATTCACCCCTCCACTTT. Translation: CASSLQANSPLHF.

The chain employs TRBV28 and TRBJ1-1, with 10 bases aligning to TRBD1. The ends lost 8 bases at V and 5 bases at J; junction bases unmatched: 8. CDR3 length equals 14 residues. Germline CDR1 and CDR2: MDHEN and SYDVKM. CDR3 region: CASFDPGQGTEAFF. CDR3 nucleotide sequence: TGTGCCAGCTTCGACCCGGGACAGGGGACTGAAGCTTTCTTT.

The rearrangement uses TRBV19 and TRBJ1-1; TRBD1 agrees at 10 bases. Trimming took 6 bases from V and 6 from J; bases not matched to a gene: 7. CDR1 and CDR2 (germline): LNHDA, SQIVND (reference sequence). The CDR3 has 14 residues. CDR3 amino acids: CASRPGTGEAEAFF. The CDR3 nucleotides read TGTGCCAGTAGACCCGGGACAGGGGAGGCTGAAGCTTTCTTT.

V usage is TRBV7-3 and J usage is TRBJ2-7, with 12 bases fitting TRBD1. V was pared by 5 bases and J by 4 bases, with 6 bases of the junction left unmatched. Germline V gene sequence: CDR1 SGHTA, CDR2 FQGTGA. This CDR3 is built from 15 residues. CDR3 loop: CASSPGTGGSYEQYF. CDR3 nucleotides: TGTGCCAGCAGCCCGGGGACAGGGGGCAGTTACGAGCAGTACTTC.

The chain joins TRBV2 to TRBJ2-7; perhaps TRBD2 as D (6 bases). This CDR3 is built from 15 residues. V shed 4 bases and J shed 7 bases, with 20 bases lying between them. In germline, CDR1 is SNHLY, CDR2 FYNNEI. This CDR3 is CASSVRQPLEGEQYF. DNA of the CDR3: TGTGCCAGCAGTGTTCGGCAGCCCCTGGAGGGGGAGCAGTACTTC.

This rearrangement joins TRBV28 to TRBJ2-5; D is possibly TRBD1 (6 bases). The CDR3 runs 14 residues. Looked up from germline, CDR1 is MDHEN and CDR2 is SYDVKM. V was pared by 8 bases and J by 6 bases, with 19 bases between. The CDR3 DNA sequence: TGTGCCAGCCGCTCCGGGACAACCCATCAGACCCAGTACTTC. The encoded protein is CASRSGTTHQTQYF.

This clone was detected only once. The chain couples TRBV30 to TRBJ2-7; weak D call: TRBD2 (7 bases). Looked up from germline, CDR1 is GTSNPN and CDR2 is SVGIG (reference sequence). This CDR3 has 16 residues. V was pared by 2 bases and J by 0 bases, with 17 bases between. DNA for the CDR3: TGTGCCTGGAGTAGGATAGGGGGAGGGCTCTCCTACGAGCAGTACTTC. This codes for CAWSRIGGGLSYEQYF.

This sequence joins TRBV28 and TRBJ2-2; D remains unclear. Trimming stripped 3 bases from V and 3 bases from J, with 14 bases between. Germline V lookup: CDR1 MDHEN, CDR2 SYDVKM. The length of the CDR3 is 16 residues. Written as DNA, the CDR3 is TGTGCCAGCAGTTTCAGAGGCATGGGTGACACCGGGGAGCTGTTTTTT. As protein: CASSFRGMGDTGELFF.

This sequence joins TRBV6-4 and TRBJ2-2; 12 nucleotides line up with TRBD1. Germline loops: CDR1 MRHNA, CDR2 SNTAGT. Trimming took 6 bases from V and 6 from J; bases not matched to a gene: 8. The CDR3 is made up of 16 amino acids. CDR3 amino acids: CASSPAGTGGSGELFF. The CDR3 DNA is TGTGCCAGCAGCCCCGCCGGGACAGGGGGCTCCGGGGAGCTGTTTTTT.

V usage is TRBV29-1 and J usage is TRBJ1-2; 9 nucleotides align to TRBD1. V was pared by 3 bases and J by 4 bases, with 6 bases of the junction left unmatched. CDR1 is SQVTM, CDR2 ANQGSEA, per germline. CDR3 size: 14 residues. DNA for the CDR3: TGCAGCGTTGATCTGACAGGGGGTGGCTATGGCTACACCTTC. Its protein is CSVDLTGGGYGYTF.

The rearrangement uses TRBV7-8 and TRBJ2-5; 15 nucleotides line up with TRBD2. V shed 6 bases and J 1 base; nucleotides not matched to a gene: 6. There are 17 residues in the CDR3. CDR1 and CDR2 (germline): SGHVS, FQNEAQ. The CDR3 region is CASSLRTSGGAQETQYF. The DNA for the CDR3 is TGTGCCAGCAGTCTTAGGACTAGCGGGGGGGCCCAAGAGACCCAGTACTTC.